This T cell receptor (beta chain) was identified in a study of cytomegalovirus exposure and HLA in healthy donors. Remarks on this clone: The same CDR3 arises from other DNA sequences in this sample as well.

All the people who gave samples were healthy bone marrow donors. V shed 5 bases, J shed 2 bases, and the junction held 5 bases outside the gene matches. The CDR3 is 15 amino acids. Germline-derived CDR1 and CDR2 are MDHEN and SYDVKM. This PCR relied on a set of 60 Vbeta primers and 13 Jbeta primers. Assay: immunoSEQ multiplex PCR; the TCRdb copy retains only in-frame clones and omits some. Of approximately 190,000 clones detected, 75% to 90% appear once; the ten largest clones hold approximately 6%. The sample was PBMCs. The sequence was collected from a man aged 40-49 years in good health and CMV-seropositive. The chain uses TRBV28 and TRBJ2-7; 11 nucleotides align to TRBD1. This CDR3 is CASSPPGQGAYEQYF. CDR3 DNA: TGTGCCAGCAGTCCACCGGGACAGGGGGCCTACGAGCAGTACTTC.